Following are 22 T cell receptor beta chains from one sample sequenced in a study of shared clonotypes between healthy human individuals. Sequencing was performed with immunoSEQ multiplex PCR; in TCRdb, only in-frame clones are kept and a portion is missing. The sample has over 2 million clones, around 93% seen once. Input material: naive CD4+ T cells from PBMCs. Subset of the sample: CD45RA+ positively selected. The receptor set was obtained from a man aged 18-30 years in good health. Some clones in this sample may be carry-over from other donors' samples.

This chain connects TRBV28 to TRBJ1-5; D may be TRBD1 (5 bases). In germline, CDR1 is MDHEN, CDR2 SYDVKM. V was pared by 2 bases and J by 1 base, with 9 bases between. This CDR3 is built from 15 residues. The CDR3 nucleotides are TGTGCCAGCAGTTTACGGGGGTGGAGCAATCAGCCCCAGCATTTT. It yields the protein CASSLRGWSNQPQHF.

The V call is TRBV29-1, the J call TRBJ1-2; 7 nucleotides align to TRBD1. The CDR3 extends over 13 amino acids. J was trimmed by 0 bases and V by 7 bases; bases with no gene match: 5. The V gene's germline CDR1 is SQVTM and CDR2 ANQGSEA. The CDR3 spells CSAGTVANYGYTF. The CDR3 region has the DNA TGCAGCGCCGGGACAGTAGCTAACTATGGCTACACCTTC.

The chain joins TRBV6-5 to TRBJ2-7; maybe TRBD1 (7 bases). The CDR3 is 14 amino acids. CDR1 and CDR2 (germline): MNHEY, SVGAGI. Trimming took off 4 bases at V and 5 bases at J, with 15 bases between the two ends. CDR3 amino acids: CASSSTGDSNEQYF. The CDR3 nucleotides read TGTGCCAGCAGTTCTACAGGGGACTCTAACGAGCAGTACTTC.

Of note for this clone: Other DNA variants within this sample encode the same CDR3. This chain uses TRBV19 with TRBJ2-7, with no clear D. Trimming left V 6 bases short and J 0 bases short, with 12 bases between. Germline V gives CDR1 LNHDA, CDR2 SQIVND (reference sequence). The length of the CDR3 is 14 residues. CDR3 nucleotide sequence: TGTGCCAGTAGCCGCTTGACGGGCTCCTACGAGCAGTACTTC. It is translated as CASSRLTGSYEQYF.

DNA for the CDR3: TGTGCCAGCAGGGGGAGGACCCTAGGGTACGAGCAGTACTTC. This sequence encodes CASRGRTLGYEQYF. This chain connects TRBV6-1 to TRBJ2-7; tentatively, D is TRBD2 (6 bases). This CDR3 is 14 amino acids long. From germline, CDR1 is MNHNS and CDR2 SASEGT. With 6 bases removed from V and 4 bases from J, the gap between germline ends came to 16 bases.

CDR3 sequence reads: CASSLSGPGELFF. The CDR3 DNA is TGTGCCAGCAGTTTATCCGGACCCGGGGAGCTGTTTTTT. V usage is TRBV27 and J usage is TRBJ2-2; no firm D call. Trimming removed 0 bases from V and 6 bases from J, with 5 bases in between. Germline CDR1 MNHEY, CDR2 SMNVEV (reference sequence). This CDR3 is built from 13 residues.

This chain joins TRBV19 and TRBJ1-5; tentative D call: TRBD1 (5 bases). Trimming stripped 6 bases from V and 5 bases from J, with 14 bases between. Germline CDR1 LNHDA, CDR2 SQIVND (reference sequence). The CDR3 has 14 residues. DNA of the CDR3: TGTGCCAGTAGACTACTCAGGGATTATCAGCCCCAGCATTTT. It is translated as CASRLLRDYQPQHF.

CDR3 region: CASSWGTGDGYTF. The CDR3, as DNA: TGTGCCAGCAGCTGGGGGACAGGGGACGGCTACACCTTC. The V gene is TRBV5-6, the J gene TRBJ1-2; TRBD1 agrees at 10 bases. The V gene's germline CDR1 is SGHDT and CDR2 YYEEEE. The J segment lost 8 bases and the V segment lost 3 bases, leaving 4 bases of the junction unmatched. The CDR3 extends over 13 amino acids. Together with reference TRBV5-6 and TRBJ1-2, the CDR3 gives the full variable domain: DAGVTQSPTHLIKTRGQQVTLRCSPKSGHDTVSWYQQALGQGPQFIFQYYEEEERQRGNFPDRFSGHQFPNYSSELNVNALLLGDSALYLCASSWGTGDGYTFGSGTRLTVV.

The genes are TRBV6-5 and TRBJ1-4; TRBD1 agrees at 10 bases. The CDR3 runs 16 residues. The germline CDR1 and CDR2 sequences are MNHEY and SVGAGI. V dropped 2 bases and J dropped 7; count of bases not matched to a gene: 7. CDR3: CASSYQPTGGFEKLFF. The CDR3 DNA reads TGTGCCAGCAGTTACCAACCGACAGGGGGCTTTGAAAAACTGTTTTTT.

The CDR3 DNA follows: TGTGCCAGCAGCCCTCGGCCAATGGGGGTACCAGATACGCAGTATTTT. This codes for CASSPRPMGVPDTQYF. The chain carries TRBV5-4 and TRBJ2-3; D could derive from TRBD1 or TRBD2 (5 bases each). This CDR3 comprises 16 residues. V dropped 4 bases and J dropped 4 bases, with 19 bases sitting between them. CDR1 is SGHNT and CDR2 is YYREEE in the germline V gene (reference sequence).

This chain links TRBV28 with TRBJ1-4; TRBD1 is a possible D gene (6 bases). Germline V lookup: CDR1 MDHEN, CDR2 SYDVKM. V was cut by 4 bases and J by 4 bases, with 13 bases left in between. This CDR3 is built from 15 residues. In DNA form, the CDR3 reads TGTGCCAGCAGTTCCCAGACAGGTTATAATGAAAAACTGTTTTTT. The encoded protein is CASSSQTGYNEKLFF.

This rearrangement joins TRBV19 to TRBJ2-7; TRBD2 agrees at 10 bases. CDR1 is LNHDA, CDR2 SQIVND, per germline (reference sequence). This CDR3 is 16 amino acids long. Trimming cost V 3 bases and J 3 bases; bases outside gene matches: 8. The CDR3: CASSIGTSGNFYEQYF. Written as DNA, the CDR3 is TGTGCCAGTAGTATCGGTACTAGCGGGAATTTCTACGAGCAGTACTTC.

The chain employs TRBV5-1 and TRBJ1-1; D is unclear. CDR1 is SGHRS, CDR2 YFSETQ, per germline. Trimming pared 4 bases from V and 2 bases from J, leaving 9 bases between. The CDR3 extends over 13 amino acids. The CDR3 DNA reads as TGCGCCAGCAGCGGCAGGATTAACACTGAAGCTTTCTTT. Its protein product is CASSGRINTEAFF.

V usage is TRBV30 and J usage is TRBJ2-3; TRBD1 agrees at 9 bases. Germline V gene sequence: CDR1 GTSNPN, CDR2 SVGIG (reference sequence). Trimming removed 6 bases from V and 5 bases from J; junction bases left unmatched: 9. The CDR3 runs to 14 residues. The CDR3 is CACPGQGTQDTQYF. The CDR3 DNA reads as TGTGCCTGCCCGGGACAGGGAACCCAAGATACGCAGTATTTT.

V usage is TRBV28 and J usage is TRBJ2-7; 7 bases line up with TRBD1. The ends lost 6 bases at V and 4 bases at J; junction bases unmatched: 9. This CDR3 is built from 14 residues. Germline V CDR1 and CDR2: MDHEN, SYDVKM. CDR3 region: CASRDSLTGYEQYF. The CDR3 DNA reads TGTGCCAGCAGGGACAGCTTGACAGGGTACGAGCAGTACTTC.

V and J are TRBV18 and TRBJ2-5, with a tentative D call TRBD1 (6 bases). Trimming left V 0 bases short and J 1 base short, with 6 bases between. Germline lookup yields CDR1 KGHSH and CDR2 LQKENI. The CDR3 is made up of 14 amino acids. Written as DNA, the CDR3 is TGTGCCAGCTCACCACCGGACAGCCAAGAGACCCAGTACTTC. Its protein product is CASSPPDSQETQYF.

The J gene is TRBJ2-3, the V gene TRBV9; 11 positions agree with TRBD2. The CDR3 is 17 residues long. CDR1 and CDR2 (germline): SGDLS, YYNGEE. J was trimmed by 0 bases and V by 4 bases; bases with no gene match: 7. The CDR3 DNA is TGTGCCAGCAGCCCCGTCTGGACTAGCGGGAGCACAGATACGCAGTATTTT. Translating gives CASSPVWTSGSTDTQYF.

The rearrangement uses TRBV5-4 and TRBJ2-2, with 12 bases fitting TRBD2. Germline loops: CDR1 SGHNT, CDR2 YYREEE (reference sequence). The CDR3 has 17 amino acids. With V trimmed by 4 bases and J by 1 base, 5 bases remained unmatched. The CDR3: CASSLGLAGLNTGELFF. In DNA, the CDR3 is TGTGCCAGCAGCCTTGGACTAGCGGGATTGAACACCGGGGAGCTGTTTTTT.

The chain combines TRBV14 with TRBJ2-1, with 10 bases aligning to TRBD2. This CDR3 comprises 16 residues. With 0 bases clipped from V and 1 base from J, the junction kept 0 bases outside the gene matches. Germline V gene lookup returns CDR1 SGHDN and CDR2 FVKESK. CDR3 sequence (DNA): TGTGCCAGCAGCCAAGAACTAGCGGGGTCCTACAATGAGCAGTTCTTC. Protein sequence: CASSQELAGSYNEQFF.

The chain recombines TRBV27 with TRBJ2-4, with D perhaps matching TRBD1 (6 bases). Germline-derived CDR1 and CDR2 are MNHEY and SMNVEV (reference sequence). The CDR3 runs to 13 residues. Trimming removed 9 bases at V and 12 bases at J, with 21 bases between. CDR3 in amino acids: CASSQGPSTGQYF. The CDR3 DNA sequence: TGTGCCAGTTCACAGGGACCCAGTACGGGTCAGTACTTC.

The V call is TRBV6-6, the J call TRBJ2-2; D call uncertain. The V and J ends lost 5 bases and 6 bases respectively, with 7 bases between them. CDR1 MNHNY and CDR2 SVGAGI come from the germline V gene (reference sequence). The CDR3 spans 12 residues. The CDR3 spells CASSAGAGELFF. The DNA of the CDR3 is TGTGCCAGCAGTGCAGGCGCCGGGGAGCTGTTTTTT.

V is TRBV11-2 and J is TRBJ1-4, with D tentatively TRBD1 (5 bases). Trimming cost V 5 bases and J 10 bases, with 26 bases left between them. The CDR3 sequence is 17 residues long. In germline, CDR1 is SGHAT, CDR2 FQNNGV. The CDR3 DNA reads TGTGCCAGCAGCGAGGGGTTCCGGGGATGGACCTTTCGAAAACTGTTTTTT. Its translation is CASSEGFRGWTFRKLFF.